This TCR beta chain was sequenced in a study of regulatory T cells in long-lasting Graves disease. Study at large: Persistent Graves' disease denoted over 5 years of antithyroid drugs plus positive TSH receptor antibodies.

There are 15 residues in the CDR3. Germline-derived CDR1 and CDR2 are SGHDT and YYEEEE. Trimming pared 3 bases from V and 0 bases from J, leaving 10 bases between. As for this clonotype: What it binds is not known.

General observations from the study: TCR diversity was lower in persistent Graves' patients (versus newly diagnosed ones). Favoring TRBV28, TRBJ1-2 and TRBJ2-5 was a feature seen in persistent disease.

The time point denotes: persistent/refractory GD, antithyroid drugs over 5 years with positive TRAb. Extracted PBMC RNA gave rise to the TCR library. Combining iRepertoire HTBI primers with Arm-PCR of CDR3 regions, the authors built TCR beta libraries. Original handling: Looking across samples, the authors found approximately 60 TRBV and some 13 TRBJ segments. MiXCR, run by TCRdb on the multiplex PCR reads, gives a single entry per CDR3 protein. Clone size and V and J calls follow TCRdb, not the original study. The sample yields 400,000 to 450,000 distinct CDR3 sequences, 23% seen once. This receptor was obtained from a female donor with Graves disease. The sample in question was peripheral blood mononuclear cells (PBMCs), obtained when the disease was refractory, from a patient treated with antithyroid drugs. The V and J genes are TRBV5-6 and TRBJ1-3, with D possibly TRBD1 on 5 matching bases. CDR3: CASSYDRTSGNTIYF. CDR3 DNA: TGTGCCAGCAGCTACGACAGAACCTCTGGAAACACCATATATTTT.